This TCR beta chain came from a study of blood T cell repertoires in COVID-19. Study information: Some COVID-19 samples were acute and others convalescent; all came from the United States, Italy and Spain.

Sequencing used immunoSEQ multiplex PCR; TCRdb keeps in-frame clones, though not all of them. The sample records 70,000 to 80,000 clones, roughly 80% being singletons. Only one count was recorded for this clone. This receptor was identified in a human donor in a cohort sampled during active COVID-19. The sequencing input was peripheral blood.

The CDR3 reads CASSTGTASTDTQYF. Here the CDR3 DNA reads TGTGCCAGTAGCACCGGGACAGCCTCCACAGATACGCAGTATTTT. The chain has TRBV19 and TRBJ2-3; TRBD1 aligns across 7 bases. The length of the CDR3 is 15 residues. The ends lost 6 bases at V and 2 bases at J; junction bases unmatched: 8. Germline values: CDR1 LNHDA, CDR2 SQIVND (reference sequence).